This entry describes one T cell receptor beta chain. Its antigen is unknown. The sample holds no much larger clone one base away, and base qualities are not on file. These data originate in a study of cytomegalovirus exposure and HLA in healthy donors (dated by TCRdb to 2015 to 2018). About the study as a whole: An earlier analysis of a few hundred of the donors reported approximately 300 Gb of sequence data and 95 million to 140 million unique TCR beta sequences obtained from around 190 million T cells. About 330 gigabases of sequencing data and tens of millions of unique TCR sequences made up an early release that covered 640 HLA-typed donors. Among the 398 genotyped donors, approximately 76% belonged to the genetic ancestry cluster associated with self-reported Caucasian donors. The study was designed to test whether signatures of past pathogen exposure could be identified by cataloging public T cell receptors. The T cell repertoires of roughly 660 subjects were profiled by immunosequencing and related to cytomegalovirus serostatus. Along with the approximately 700-subject first cohort, a separate validation cohort of approximately 110 different subjects was used. To predict cytomegalovirus infection status, the study combined high-throughput TCR immunosequencing, statistical association of individual TCRs with disease status, and machine learning. A later analysis re-analyzed previously published TCR beta repertoires from about 600 donors and added high-resolution HLA genotyping to study TCR occurrence patterns. In the later analysis, no new phenotypic data were used to find candidate immune exposures; instead, reliance was placed on TCR beta sequences and their occurrence across donors. In an earlier analysis of roughly 540 of the donors, high-throughput TCR beta sequencing was used to judge whether each TCR beta V gene segment behaved as functional or pseudogenic. Donor age, sex, ethnicity and CMV serostatus were compiled together with the repertoire data. A later genetic analysis used genome-wide SNP genotypes for about 60% of the roughly 700 donors, treating that subset as a discovery cohort. Every discovery cohort repertoire had been produced on one sequencing platform. HLA typing covered class I and class II loci at four-digit resolution. The number of donors typed differed by locus, with roughly 620-640 for A, B, C, DRB1 and DQB1, around 500 for DQA1, approximately 580 for DPA1, and about 450 for DPB1. Roughly five DR-DQ haplotypes were handled as single units for association and clustering because linkage in the cohort was strong. Across around 400 genotyped donors of the cohort, an average of approximately 200,000 unique TCR beta nucleotide sequences per donor were sequenced, and approximately 19% of those sequences were non-productive. The study at large found these results: Linkage disequilibrium might explain the correlated functional status among segregating V segments, but an unknown experimental factor could not be ruled out. According to a later analysis, most CMV-associated TCR beta chains appeared to be HLA-restricted, and the HLA associations seemed to be driven largely by CMV exposure. Assigning TCR associations to individual alleles was difficult when HLA alleles, especially DR and DQ, strongly co-occurred. Because some donors lacked HLA typing at each locus, the association tests relied only on the typed subset. In a later analysis, TCR association rates were found to vary across HLA loci, with the most associated TCRs seen for DRB1 alleles and the fewest for HLA-C alleles. A further reported finding was that TCR beta sequences accurately predicted the HLA-A and HLA-B alleles for most subjects in the first cohort. In a later genetic analysis, fewer N-insertions in productive TCRs were reported among donors in an Asian-associated ancestry cluster than the roughly 670-donor mean. A later analysis associated 16,951 TCR beta sequences with specific HLA alleles at a false discovery rate of 0.05. While some public TCRs were present in many individuals, most TCR sequences turned up only very rarely across donors. Compared with equally common non-associated chains, HLA-associated TCR beta chains in a later analysis were more clonally expanded and had lower generation probabilities. In a later analysis, several top co-occurrence clusters were reported to appear linked to parvovirus B19, influenza, CMV and Epstein-Barr virus. The earlier analysis of a few hundred of the donors excluded seventeen rarely observed V segments, including chromosome 9 orphons, because counts were too low. Sequencing depth was assumed to be roughly uniform across donors in the presence/absence analyses, though that assumption may not hold. In a later genetic analysis, a missense DCLRE1C variant was associated with V-gene and J-gene trimming of TCR beta chains, and the association was replicated in an independent cohort. In an earlier analysis of under 600 of the donors, most TCR beta V segments were observed in productive rearrangements about 90% or about 30% of the time, broadly matching IMGT annotations. Some IMGT-functional V segments, including TRBV6-2 and TRBV6-3, could not be told apart with the 87-base-pair reads, so those segments were excluded. It was suggested by the authors that the approach could potentially be generalized to other disease states and immunological phenotypes. The classifier was reported to diagnose cytomegalovirus status with high specificity and sensitivity in both the original cohort and the validation cohort. The study listed 164 TCR beta chains as associated with cytomegalovirus. For the cohort, immune exposure information was limited to CMV serostatus. In this cohort, only TCR beta chains were sequenced, and detectable features were limited by the absence of alpha or paired-chain data. In vitro tests confirmed that a few of the cytomegalovirus-associated TCR beta chains recognize cytomegalovirus antigens. The sequencing pipeline was judged likely to have produced a cluster of highly shared sequence variants as a technical artifact.

V is clipped by 1 base and J by 5 bases, and the sequence between their germline boundaries is 21 bases long. Sequences MGHDK (CDR1) and SYGVNS (CDR2) are obtained from the germline V gene. The CDR3 holds 18 amino acids from the cysteine to the phenylalanine. The retained sequence is limited to the CDR3, 54 bases, with the frame set at the first base. The library came from the immunoSEQ multiplex PCR assay. For the multiplex PCR, a mixture combining 60 forward primers for TCR Vbeta segments and 13 reverse primers for TCR Jbeta segments was used. The CDR3 region of rearranged TCR beta genes was amplified from genomic DNA by a multiplex PCR assay. The Illumina HiSeq System was used to sequence the amplified TCR beta libraries as 87-base-pair reads. As for the authors' bioinformatics: Across the 670 or so repertoires, a later analysis counted 80 million or so unique TCR beta chains, some 11 million of which were shared by at least two donors. Raw reads were error-corrected and collapsed into unique sequences by a nearest-neighbor algorithm in which closely related sequences were merged to remove PCR and sequencing errors. V, D and J gene segments were assigned by aligning CDR3 sequences to IMGT reference sequences. Each retained sequence needed at least a six-nucleotide match to both a V gene segment and a J gene segment. Rearrangements were classified as productive when the CDR3 lacked stop codons and remained in frame with V and J, and all other rearrangements were classified as non-productive. CDR3 was defined by IMGT convention, running from the second conserved V-encoded cysteine to the conserved J-encoded phenylalanine. The earlier analysis of about 610 of the donors excluded sequences that lacked an unambiguous match to a single V gene segment. In an earlier analysis of roughly 600 of the donors, a V segment was called functional when productive rearrangements were above 56.7%, and segregating when the standard deviation between donors exceeded 5%. A statistical classification framework was developed to diagnose cytomegalovirus status using the catalog of TCR beta chain sequences. A later analysis assigned V and J genes by comparing TCR nucleotide sequences with IMGT/GENE-DB human TR gene sequences. The TCRdist pipeline was used in a later analysis to assign CDR3 sequences and most-parsimonious VDJ recombination scenarios. In a later analysis, every TCR beta chain was defined by the combination of its CDR3 amino acid sequence and its V-gene family, and reads without a unique V-gene family were dropped. In a later analysis, approximately 590 highly shared, low-generation-probability nucleotide sequences were removed to address suspected cross-contamination and a sequencing artifact. For each public chain, a later analysis derived a clonal expansion index from normalized ranks of inferred template counts within each repertoire. In a later analysis, generation probabilities were computed using a VDJ recombination model fitted to out-of-frame rearrangements, and the results were checked against IGoR. Hypergeometric tests were used in a later analysis to score TCR-TCR, TCR-HLA and TCR-CMV co-occurrence, with a repertoire-size bias correction applied to the TCR pairs. To estimate false discovery rates, a later analysis permuted the HLA or CMV assignments 20 times. In a later analysis, co-occurring TCRs were grouped with DBSCAN, and TCRdist sequence similarity was added when clustering was performed within HLA-allele-positive subsets. Co-occurrence clustering excluded repertoires with fewer than 30,000 or more than 120,000 public chains, plus five with anomalous nucleotide sharing. TCRdb retrieved this table from immuneACCESS and kept in-frame rearrangements only. Not all clones are present; in checked studies, unresolved V genes account for under half, and no reason is known for the remainder. That table is the source of V, J and clone size, and D and trimming were worked out from the DNA. A total of 100,000 to 150,000 clones appear in this sample, around 82% of them only once. 1.5% to 2% of the sample rests with the top ten.

The cohort was made up of 650 to 700 healthy bone marrow donors. At the time of sampling, every cohort member was nominally healthy, though immune exposures that went unrecorded were likely present. The donor tested CMV seronegative and was one of the 352 seronegative cohort members. Every donor gave a peripheral blood sample, and the peripheral blood mononuclear cells from that sample were used for TCR beta sequencing. The Qiagen DNeasy Blood Extraction Kit was used to extract genomic DNA from the blood cell samples. The TCR sequence derives from a boy between 10 and 17 years old in good health and CMV-seronegative. The sample taken for sequencing was PBMCs. The chain couples TRBV25-1 to TRBJ1-5; TRBD1 is perhaps the D gene, given 5 matching bases. The CDR3 in this case is CASSEFGPRGLLHQPQHF. In nucleotides, the sequence is TGTGCCAGCAGTGAATTTGGCCCCCGGGGACTTCTCCATCAGCCCCAGCATTTT.